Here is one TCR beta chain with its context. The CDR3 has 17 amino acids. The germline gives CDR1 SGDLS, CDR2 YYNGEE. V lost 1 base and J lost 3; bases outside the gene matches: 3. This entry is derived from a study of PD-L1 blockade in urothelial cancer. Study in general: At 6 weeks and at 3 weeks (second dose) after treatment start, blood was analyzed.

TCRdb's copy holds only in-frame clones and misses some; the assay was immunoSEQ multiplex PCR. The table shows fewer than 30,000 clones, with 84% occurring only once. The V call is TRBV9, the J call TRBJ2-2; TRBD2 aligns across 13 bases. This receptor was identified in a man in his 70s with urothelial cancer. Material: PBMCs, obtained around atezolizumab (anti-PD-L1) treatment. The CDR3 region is CASSVTSGREYTGELFF. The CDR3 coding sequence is TGTGCCAGCAGCGTAACTAGCGGGAGGGAGTACACCGGGGAGCTGTTTTTT.